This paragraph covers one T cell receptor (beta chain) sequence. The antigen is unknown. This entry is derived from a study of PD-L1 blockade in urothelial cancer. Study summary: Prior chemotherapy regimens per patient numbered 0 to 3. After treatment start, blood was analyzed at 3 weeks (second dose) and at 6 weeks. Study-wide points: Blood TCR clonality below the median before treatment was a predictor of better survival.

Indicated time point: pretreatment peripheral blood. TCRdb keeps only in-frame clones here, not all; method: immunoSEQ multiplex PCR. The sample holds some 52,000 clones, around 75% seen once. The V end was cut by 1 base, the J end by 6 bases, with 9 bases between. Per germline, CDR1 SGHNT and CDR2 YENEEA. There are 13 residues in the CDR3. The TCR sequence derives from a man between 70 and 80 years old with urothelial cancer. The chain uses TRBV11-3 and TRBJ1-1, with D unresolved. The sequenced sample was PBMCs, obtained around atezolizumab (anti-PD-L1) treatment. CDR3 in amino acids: CASSLGQSAEAFF. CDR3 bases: TGTGCCAGCAGCTTAGGCCAGTCAGCTGAAGCTTTCTTT.